The next 4 T cell receptor beta chains were all read from a single sample in a study of T cells in Graves' hyperthyroidism and ophthalmopathy. Template material for amplifying TCR beta CDR3 regions consisted of RNA transcripts. The HTBI primer set served for first-round RT-PCR of the TCR CDR3. Using its own MiXCR run on the multiplex PCR reads, TCRdb lists one record per CDR3 protein. The profile shows roughly 530,000 distinct CDR3 sequences, approximately 17% of them singletons. The sample comprised blood. The receptors were sampled from a woman under 30 with Graves' ophthalmopathy.

The chain employs TRBV4-1 and TRBJ2-7; D ambiguous. V gave up 0 bases and J gave up 4 bases, with 13 bases separating them. CDR1 and CDR2 from the germline V gene are MGHRA and YSYEKL. The CDR3 sequence is 15 residues long. The CDR3 reads CASSQDRRIFYEQYF. CDR3 sequence (DNA): TGCGCCAGCAGCCAAGATCGCCGGATCTTTTACGAGCAGTACTTC.

To note about this clonotype: A single base separates this from a much larger clone, so it may be a read error. V usage is TRBV2 and J usage is TRBJ1-1; D perhaps matches TRBD1 (5 bases). In germline, CDR1 is SNHLY, CDR2 FYNNEI. The V and J ends lost 4 bases and 7 bases respectively, with 25 bases between them. This CDR3 is 17 amino acids long. CDR3 DNA sequence: TGTGCCAGCAGTGGAATGTTGTCGGGGACCGGTCAGTTTGAAGCTTTCTTT. Translated: CASSGMLSGTGQFEAFF.

This clonotype has ten or more counts. The CDR3 reads CAWSATSTDTQYF. In DNA form, the CDR3 reads TGTGCCTGGAGCGCGACAAGCACAGATACGCAGTATTTT. V is TRBV30 and J is TRBJ2-3; unclear D gene. This CDR3 comprises 13 residues. The V gene's germline CDR1 is GTSNPN and CDR2 SVGIG (reference sequence). Between the trimmed V and J ends, which lost 3 bases and 0 bases, there was a span of 7 bases.

This clonotype was counted ten times or more. V gene TRBV4-1 combines with J gene TRBJ2-2, with D hard to call. The CDR3 is 16 amino acids. The V end lost 2 bases, the J end lost 6 bases, and 16 bases lay between the germline ends. Germline V gene sequence: CDR1 MGHRA, CDR2 YSYEKL. The CDR3 nucleotides are TGCGCCAGCAGCCAAATTAATTTAGTGGCGGCCGGGGAGCTGTTTTTT. As protein: CASSQINLVAAGELFF.